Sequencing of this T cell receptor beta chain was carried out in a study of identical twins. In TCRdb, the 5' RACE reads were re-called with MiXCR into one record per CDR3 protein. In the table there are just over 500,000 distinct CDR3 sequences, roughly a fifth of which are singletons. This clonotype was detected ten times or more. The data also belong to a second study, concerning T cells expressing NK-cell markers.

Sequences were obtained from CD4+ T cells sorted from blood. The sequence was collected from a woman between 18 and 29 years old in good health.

CDR3 DNA sequence: TGCGCCAGCAGCTTGGTTTCTGGGGGCACTGAAGCTTTCTTT. This codes for CASSLVSGGTEAFF. The chain has TRBV5-1 and TRBJ1-1; D perhaps matches TRBD1 (5 bases). This CDR3 has 14 residues. Germline values: CDR1 SGHRS, CDR2 YFSETQ. The V end was cut by 0 bases, the J end by 4 bases, with 10 bases between.